This T cell receptor beta chain was sequenced during a study of vaccination effects on CD4 cells after COVID-19. The overall study: The study sampled a couple of convalescent patients 16 days and one week before vaccination.

Antigen-specific CD4+ T cells were expanded with viral peptide pools in the ViraFEST assay before sequencing. With nine to eleven days of culture completed, CD4+ T cells were isolated. It was between March and December 2020 that the person had a SARS-CoV-2 infection confirmed by PCR. Cultures used 1.5 million to 2 million PBMC per well, 9 to 10 IU/ml IL-2 and 9.5 to 10 ug/ml peptides. To note about this clone: Its target is not known.

Generated by immunoSEQ multiplex PCR, the TCRdb table keeps only in-frame clones and is missing some. Altogether 25,000 to 35,000 clones are present, about 69% being singletons, with the ten largest covering 25% to 30%. Study conclusions and caveats: After vaccination, at late timepoints, clones induced by infection and by vaccine contracted markedly. Convalescent patients were scarce in the study, and it lacked early post-infection timepoints.

This CDR3 has 13 residues. Trimming took off 6 bases at V and 8 bases at J, with 16 bases between the two ends. CDR1 is LNHDA, CDR2 SQIVND, per germline (reference sequence). V and J are TRBV19 and TRBJ1-1; D gene unclear. This TCR came from a human donor who had a prior SARS-CoV-2 infection. The sample was CD4+ T cells from PBMCs cultured with a peptide pool, taken before COVID-19 vaccination. The CDR3 here is CASRIGPEGEAFF. The CDR3, as DNA: TGTGCCAGTAGGATTGGGCCGGAAGGCGAAGCTTTCTTT. The full variable domain, completed using reference TRBV19 and TRBJ1-1, is DGGITQSPKYLFRKEGQNVTLSCEQNLNHDAMYWYRQDPGQGLRLIYYSQIVNDFQKGDIAEGYSVSREKKESFPLTVTSAQKNPTAFYLCASRIGPEGEAFFGQGTRLTVV.